This TCR beta chain was obtained from a study of CD4 T cells in relation to SARS-CoV-2 and coronaviruses. Overall study results and limits: Pre-pandemic and post-infection samples never came from the same donor. Crossreactive clones expanded significantly less to SARS-CoV-2 than monoreactive clones.

This clone was observed a single time. Its antigen is as yet unknown. A read error may account for a junction end that differs from germline. The CDR3 extends over 12 amino acids. The germline CDR1 and CDR2 sequences are SGHAT and FQNNGV. Method: immunoSEQ multiplex PCR; TCRdb's copy keeps in-frame clones and lacks some. The sample contains roughly 17,000 clones, approximately 77% of which appear only once. CD4+ T cells from unexposed donors were obtained before the COVID-19 pandemic (2011-2018). Isolation of CD4+ T cells took place after approximately eleven days in culture. Testing used SARS-CoV-2 S/N and four cold-coronavirus spikes on unexposed-donor CD4+ T cells, cells permitting. Each well had approximately 2.2 million PBMCs in around 5.3% human AB serum with IL-2.

The sample was CD4+ T cells from PBMCs, cultured in vitro. This rearrangement joins TRBV11-2 to TRBJ2-7; tentative D call: TRBD2 (5 bases). The receptor comes from a human donor in good health. The CDR3 sequence is CASSDTTRFSDF. CDR3 DNA sequence: TGTGCCAGCAGCGATACTACTAGGTTTTCGGACTTC. Based on the CDR3 plus reference TRBV11-2 and TRBJ2-7, the full variable domain is EAGVAQSPRYKIIEKRQSVAFWCNPISGHATLYWYQQILGQGPKLLIQFQNNGVVDDSQLPKDRFSAERLKGVDSTLKIQPAKLEDSAVYLCASSDTTRFSDFGPGTRLTVT.